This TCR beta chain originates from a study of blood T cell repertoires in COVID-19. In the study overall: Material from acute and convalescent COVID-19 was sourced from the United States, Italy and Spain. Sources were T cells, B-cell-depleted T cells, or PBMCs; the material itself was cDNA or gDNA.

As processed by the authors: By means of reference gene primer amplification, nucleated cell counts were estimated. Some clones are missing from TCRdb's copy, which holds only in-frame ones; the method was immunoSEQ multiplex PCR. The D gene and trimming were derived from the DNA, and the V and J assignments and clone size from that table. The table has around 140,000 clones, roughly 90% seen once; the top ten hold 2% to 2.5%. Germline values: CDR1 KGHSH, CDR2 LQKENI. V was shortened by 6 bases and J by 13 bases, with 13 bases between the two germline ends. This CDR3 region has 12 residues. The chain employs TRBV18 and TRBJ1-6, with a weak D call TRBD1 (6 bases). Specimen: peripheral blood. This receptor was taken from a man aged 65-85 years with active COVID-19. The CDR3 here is CASSQDSEPLHF. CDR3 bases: TGTGCCAGCTCCCAGGACAGTGAGCCCCTCCACTTT. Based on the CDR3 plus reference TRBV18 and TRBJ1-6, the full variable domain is NAGVMQNPRHLVRRRGQEARLRCSPMKGHSHVYWYRQLPEEGLKFMVYLQKENIIDESGMPKERFSAEFPKEGPSILRIQQVVRGDSAAYFCASSQDSEPLHFGNGTRLTVT.